This passage covers 2 T cell receptor beta chains from one sample sequenced in a study of OX40 agonist ivuxolimab in advanced cancers. The repertoire was sequenced with immunoSEQ multiplex PCR; TCRdb's copy has only in-frame clones and lacks some. Of approximately 30,000 clones listed, 82% are singletons. Source: CD4+ or CD8+ T cells sorted from blood, taken in a trial of the OX40 agonist ivuxolimab. Source of these receptors: an adult with an advanced solid tumor such as melanoma, head and neck, liver or kidney cancer.

The chain has TRBV28 and TRBJ2-7, with TRBD2 matching over 9 bases. V shed 6 bases and J 3 bases; nucleotides not matched to a gene: 6. Germline values: CDR1 MDHEN, CDR2 SYDVKM. The CDR3 runs 14 residues. Here the CDR3 reads CASRLSGRGYEQYF. The DNA of the CDR3 is TGTGCCAGCAGACTTAGCGGGAGAGGCTACGAGCAGTACTTC.

The rearrangement links TRBV6-6 to TRBJ1-5; no firm D call. V was shortened by 0 bases and J by 5 bases, with 5 bases between the two germline ends. This CDR3 is built from 13 residues. The germline V gene has CDR1 MNHNY and CDR2 SVGAGI (reference sequence). CDR3 sequence reads: CASSYSRDQPQHF. As DNA, the CDR3 is TGTGCCAGCAGTTACTCGAGGGATCAGCCCCAGCATTTT.